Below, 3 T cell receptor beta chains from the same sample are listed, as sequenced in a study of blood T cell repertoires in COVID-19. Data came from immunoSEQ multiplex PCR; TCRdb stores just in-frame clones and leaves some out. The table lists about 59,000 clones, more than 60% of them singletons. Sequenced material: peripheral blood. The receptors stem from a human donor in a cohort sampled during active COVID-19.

The CDR3 loop reads CASSLGSGGLYGYTF. The CDR3 DNA reads TGTGCCAGCAGTTTAGGGTCGGGGGGCCTCTATGGCTACACCTTC. V is TRBV27 and J is TRBJ1-2, with D possibly matching TRBD1 (6 bases). Germline V gene data show CDR1 as MNHEY and CDR2 as SMNVEV (reference sequence). The V end was cut by 2 bases, the J end by 4 bases, with 14 bases between. The length of the CDR3 is 15 residues.

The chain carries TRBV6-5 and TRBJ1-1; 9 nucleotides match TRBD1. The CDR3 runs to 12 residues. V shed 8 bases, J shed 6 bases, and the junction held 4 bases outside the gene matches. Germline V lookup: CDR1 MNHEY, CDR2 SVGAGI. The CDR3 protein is CASSGTGSEAFF. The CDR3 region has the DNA TGTGCCAGCTCCGGGACAGGGTCTGAAGCTTTCTTT.

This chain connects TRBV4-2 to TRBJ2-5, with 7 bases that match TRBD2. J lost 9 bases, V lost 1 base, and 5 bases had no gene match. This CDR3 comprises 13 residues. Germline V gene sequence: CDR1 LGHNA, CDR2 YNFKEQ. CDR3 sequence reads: CASSQGSREAQYF. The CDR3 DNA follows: TGTGCCAGCAGCCAAGGGTCTCGGGAGGCCCAGTACTTC.